This TCR beta chain stems from a study of cytomegalovirus exposure and HLA in healthy donors (dated by TCRdb to about 2017). Looking at the study overall: In an earlier analysis of roughly 500 of the donors, under 300 Gb of sequence data and some 120 million unique TCR beta sequences from roughly 200 million T cells were reported. Around 320 gigabases of sequencing data and approximately 85 million unique TCR sequences were included in an early release covering 550 to 650 HLA-typed donors. Of the roughly 390 genotyped donors, 81% fell in the genetic ancestry cluster associated with self-reported Caucasian donors. The aim of the study was to test whether cataloging public T cell receptors could identify signatures of past pathogen exposure. The T cell repertoires of under 700 subjects were profiled by immunosequencing and related to cytomegalovirus serostatus. In addition to the first cohort of 500 to 850 subjects, a separate validation cohort of 130 or so different subjects was used. High-throughput TCR immunosequencing, statistical association of individual TCRs with disease status, and machine learning were combined to predict cytomegalovirus infection status. To study patterns of TCR occurrence, a later analysis re-analyzed previously published TCR beta repertoires from 666 donors and added high-resolution HLA genotyping. The later analysis used no new phenotypic data to find candidate immune exposures, relying instead on TCR beta sequences and their occurrence across donors. An earlier analysis of approximately 500 of the donors applied high-throughput TCR beta sequencing to assess whether each TCR beta V gene segment acted as functional or pseudogenic. Donor age, sex, ethnicity and CMV serostatus were collected together with the repertoire data. In a later genetic analysis, genome-wide SNP genotypes for about three fifths of the roughly 670 donors were used, and that subset was treated as a discovery cohort. Every repertoire in the discovery cohort had been generated on one and the same sequencing platform. Class I and class II HLA loci were covered by the typing at four-digit resolution. The number of donors typed differed by locus, with about 629-630 for A, B, C, DRB1 and DQB1, over 500 for DQA1, about 610 for DPA1, and under 490 for DPB1. Roughly 5 DR-DQ haplotypes were handled as single units for association and clustering, since linkage in the cohort was strong. On average, approximately 250,000 unique TCR beta nucleotide sequences were sequenced per donor among a few hundred genotyped donors of the cohort, with roughly a sixth of those sequences being non-productive.

The method was the immunoSEQ multiplex PCR assay. The multiplex PCR relied on a mix of 60 forward primers for TCR Vbeta segments and 13 reverse primers for TCR Jbeta segments. The CDR3 region of rearranged TCR beta genes was amplified from genomic DNA with a multiplex PCR assay. The Illumina HiSeq System was used to sequence the amplified TCR beta libraries as 87-base-pair reads. The study's processing was this. A later analysis counted some 80 million unique TCR beta chains across the 700 or so repertoires, and 10 million to 12 million of these chains were shared by at least two donors. To remove PCR and sequencing errors, raw reads were error-corrected and collapsed into unique sequences using a nearest-neighbor algorithm that merged closely related sequences. To assign V, D and J gene segments, CDR3 sequences were aligned to IMGT reference sequences. For a sequence to be retained, a match of at least six nucleotides to both a V gene segment and a J gene segment was required. Rearrangements were called productive when the CDR3 lacked stop codons and stayed in frame with V and J; all others were non-productive. CDR3 was defined according to IMGT convention as the region running from the second conserved V-encoded cysteine to the conserved J-encoded phenylalanine. The earlier analysis of roughly 590 of the donors excluded sequences that lacked an unambiguous match to a single V gene segment. An earlier analysis of a few hundred of the donors called V segments functional above 56.7% productive rearrangements and segregating when the between-donor standard deviation exceeded 5%. A statistical classification framework was built to diagnose cytomegalovirus status from the catalog of TCR beta chain sequences. V and J gene assignment, in a later analysis, came from comparing TCR nucleotide sequences with IMGT/GENE-DB human TR gene sequences. Using the TCRdist pipeline, a later analysis assigned CDR3 sequences along with most-parsimonious VDJ recombination scenarios. A later analysis defined each TCR beta chain by its CDR3 amino acid sequence plus V-gene family, and excluded reads lacking a unique V-gene family. To address suspected cross-contamination and a sequencing artifact, a later analysis removed under 600 highly shared, low-generation-probability nucleotide sequences. In a later analysis, a clonal expansion index was calculated for each public chain from normalized within-repertoire ranks of inferred template counts. In a later analysis, generation probabilities were computed with a VDJ recombination model fitted to out-of-frame rearrangements, and the resulting probabilities were checked against IGoR. In a later analysis, TCR-TCR, TCR-HLA and TCR-CMV co-occurrence was scored with hypergeometric tests, and a repertoire-size bias correction was applied to TCR pairs. In a later analysis, false discovery rates were estimated by permuting HLA or CMV assignments 20 times. In a later analysis, co-occurring TCRs were grouped with DBSCAN, and TCRdist sequence similarity was added when clustering was performed within HLA-allele-positive subsets. Repertoires with fewer than 30,000 or more than 120,000 public chains, plus five repertoires with anomalous nucleotide sharing, were excluded from co-occurrence clustering. Here the immuneACCESS table is served through TCRdb, limited to in-frame sequences with V and J called. Missing clones are a known gap in these copies; in checked studies unresolved V genes cover under half, and the rest lacks a known reason. The DNA was the basis for D and trimming; V, J and clone size are from that table. The sample contains over 150,000 clones, around 81% of them found a single time. Roughly 5.5% of the sample comes from the top ten.

With respect to this clone: What this receptor recognizes is not known. No quality values exist for individual bases; no much larger clone is one base distant.

The cohort comprised hundreds of healthy bone marrow donors. All cohort members were sampled while nominally healthy, although unrecorded immune exposures were likely present. The donor was CMV seropositive and belonged to the group of 250 to 300 seropositive cohort members. A peripheral blood sample was collected from each donor, and TCR beta sequencing was performed on peripheral blood mononuclear cells. The Qiagen DNeasy Blood Extraction Kit was used to extract genomic DNA from the blood cell samples. Sequences GTSNPN (CDR1) and SVGIG (CDR2) are obtained from the germline V gene (reference sequence). From cysteine to phenylalanine, the CDR3 is 14 amino acids long. Kept here is only the CDR3 DNA, which spans 42 bases and is read in frame from base 1. Here V drops 3 bases and J drops 0 bases, and the junction holds 0 bases not matched to any gene. Summary of the overall study and its limitations: Immune exposure information for the cohort was limited to CMV serostatus. This cohort had only TCR beta chains sequenced, and the lack of alpha or paired-chain data limited which features could be detected. In both the original and validation cohorts, the classifier was reported to diagnose cytomegalovirus status with high specificity and sensitivity. A later analysis found that most CMV-associated TCR beta chains appeared HLA-restricted, with HLA associations seemingly driven largely by CMV exposure. In vitro tests confirmed that three of the cytomegalovirus-associated TCR beta chains recognize cytomegalovirus antigens. Some 16 rarely observed V segments, including chromosome 9 orphons, were excluded from the earlier analysis of several hundred of the donors because counts were too low. At a false discovery rate of 0.05, a later analysis linked under 20,000 TCR beta sequences to specific HLA alleles. In a later analysis, HLA-associated TCR beta chains were found to be more clonally expanded and to have lower generation probabilities than equally common non-associated chains. According to a later genetic analysis, donors in an Asian-associated ancestry cluster had fewer N-insertions in productive TCRs than the roughly 670-donor mean. In an earlier analysis of some 500 of the donors, most TCR beta V segments were observed in productive rearrangements about 90% or about 30% of the time, broadly matching IMGT annotations. Most TCR sequences were observed very rarely across donors, whereas some public TCRs were present in many individuals. Because HLA typing was missing for some donors at each locus, association tests included only the typed subset. Assigning TCR associations to individual alleles was difficult when HLA alleles, especially DR and DQ, strongly co-occurred. In a later genetic analysis, a missense DCLRE1C variant was associated with V-gene and J-gene trimming of TCR beta chains, and the association was replicated in an independent cohort. According to a later analysis, parvovirus B19, influenza, CMV and Epstein-Barr virus appeared linked to several top co-occurrence clusters. In a later analysis, the rate of TCR association differed among HLA loci, with DRB1 alleles having the most associated TCRs and HLA-C alleles having the fewest. The study gave a list of 150 to 200 TCR beta chains associated with cytomegalovirus. Sequencing depth was assumed to be roughly uniform across donors in the presence/absence analyses, though that assumption may not hold. The 87-base-pair reads could not distinguish some IMGT-functional V segments, including TRBV6-2 and TRBV6-3, so those segments were excluded. According to the authors, the approach could potentially be generalized to other disease states and immunological phenotypes. Correlated functional status among segregating V segments might reflect linkage disequilibrium, but an unknown experimental factor could not be ruled out. A group of highly shared sequence variants was considered likely to be a technical artifact of the sequencing pipeline. A further reported finding was that TCR beta sequences accurately predicted the HLA-A and HLA-B alleles for most subjects in the first cohort.

The sequencing sample was made of PBMCs. The sequence was obtained from a woman aged 40 to 50 in good health and CMV-seropositive. This receptor chain uses TRBV30 and TRBJ2-3; TRBD2 fits 10 bases in the junction. The nucleotides read TGTGCCTGGAGGACTAGCGGGAGCACAGATACGCAGTATTTT. This translates into CAWRTSGSTDTQYF.